One sample yielded the 28 T cell receptor beta chains listed below, sequenced in a study of control samples from healthy donors and cancer patients. TCRdb's table, derived via immunoSEQ multiplex PCR, lists solely in-frame clones and lacks some. The sample has 65,000 to 80,000 clones, about 90% seen once; the top ten hold 1.5% to 2%. The sequencing input was PBMCs. The receptors derive from a woman between 55 and 75 years old with head and neck cancer.

The chain combines TRBV7-9 with TRBJ1-2, with D maybe TRBD1 (5 bases). Germline CDR1 reads SEHNR; CDR2 reads FQNEAQ (reference sequence). The CDR3 has 16 residues. Trimming shortened V by 4 bases and J by 8 bases, and 23 bases separated the two germline ends. The CDR3 loop is CASSSPRSDPRGGYTF. The CDR3 DNA sequence: TGTGCCAGCAGCTCACCCCGTAGCGACCCGAGGGGCGGCTACACCTTC.

The V and J genes are TRBV19 and TRBJ2-7, with 9 bases lining up with TRBD1. CDR1 is LNHDA and CDR2 is SQIVND in the germline V gene (reference sequence). The CDR3 sequence is 15 residues long. V lost 5 bases, J lost 6 bases, and 11 bases stayed unmatched. The CDR3 spells CASSVTGDRVGEQYF. DNA of the CDR3: TGTGCCAGTAGTGTGACCGGGGACAGGGTGGGCGAGCAGTACTTC.

The rearrangement uses TRBV19 and TRBJ2-2; D is uncertain. The germline CDR1 and CDR2 sequences are LNHDA and SQIVND (reference sequence). Trimming cost V 5 bases and J 2 bases, with 9 bases left between them. The CDR3 sequence is 14 residues long. CDR3 in amino acids: CASSPRVNTGELFF. The CDR3 DNA reads as TGTGCCAGTAGTCCCCGTGTTAACACCGGGGAGCTGTTTTTT.

CDR3 sequence: CASSLDSTDTQYF. In DNA form, the CDR3 reads TGTGCCAGCAGCTTGGACAGCACAGATACGCAGTATTTT. The chain employs TRBV5-4 and TRBJ2-3; D gene unclear. Trimming left V 0 bases short and J 0 bases short, with 2 bases between. CDR3 length: 13 amino acids. Germline V gene data show CDR1 as SGHNT and CDR2 as YYREEE (reference sequence).

The chain is built from TRBV3-1 (or the pseudogene TRBV3-2) and TRBJ2-3, with D unclear. Germline V gene sequence: CDR1 LGHDT, CDR2 YNNKEL (reference sequence). The CDR3 totals 14 residues. V was cut by 1 base and J by 1 base, with 6 bases left in between. The CDR3: CASSQVRRTDTQYF. The CDR3 bases are TGTGCCAGCAGCCAAGTACGACGCACAGATACGCAGTATTTT.

V is TRBV21-1 and J is TRBJ2-7; the DNA was not used to check the table's D call, TRBD2. TRBV21-1 counts as a pseudogene. This CDR3 spans 16 amino acids. CDR3 nucleotides: TGTGCCAGCAGCAAAATAGAGCGGGTGAGCTCCTACGAGCAGTACTTC. Translation: CASSKIERVSSYEQYF.

The chain links TRBV5-4 to TRBJ2-5; D unresolved. Germline CDR1 reads SGHNT; CDR2 reads YYREEE (reference sequence). The CDR3 is made up of 13 amino acids. V was cut by 0 bases and J by 2 bases, with 5 bases left in between. In nucleotides, the CDR3 is TGTGCCAGCAGCTTGGAGATACAAGAGACCCAGTACTTC. Encoded protein: CASSLEIQETQYF.

For the CDR3, the DNA is TGTGCCAGCAGGACCACAACTAGCGGGGTATACAATGAGCAGTTCTTC. Translating it yields CASRTTTSGVYNEQFF. V is TRBV7-8 and J is TRBJ2-1; 10 bases align to TRBD2. V gave up 6 bases and J gave up 4 bases; unmatched junction bases: 9. CDR3 length: 16 amino acids. CDR1 is SGHVS and CDR2 is FQNEAQ in the germline V gene.

The sample holds one count of this clone. The chain employs TRBV12-5 and TRBJ1-5; D uncertain. This CDR3 comprises 12 residues. The germline V and J ends were trimmed by 6 bases and 6 bases, with 9 bases remaining between them. Germline V CDR1 and CDR2: LGHNT, FRNRAP. CDR3 region: CASGLPRQPQHF. In DNA form, the CDR3 reads TGTGCTAGTGGCCTACCTCGTCAGCCCCAGCATTTT.

This clone has just one count. The chain joins TRBV7-9 to TRBJ2-3; D might be TRBD2 (5 bases). Germline V gene sequence: CDR1 SEHNR, CDR2 FQNEAQ (reference sequence). Trimming took 5 bases from V and 3 from J, leaving 15 bases between them. The CDR3 has 15 amino acids. CDR3 amino acids: CASSPQVASTDTQYF. DNA for the CDR3: TGTGCCAGCAGCCCCCAGGTAGCGTCTACAGATACGCAGTATTTT.

The genes are TRBV6-5 and TRBJ2-5; 10 bases map to TRBD2. The germline V gene encodes CDR1 MNHEY and CDR2 SVGAGI. CDR3 length: 14 amino acids. Trimming took 7 bases from V and 4 from J; bases not matched to a gene: 6. CDR3 loop: CASTPSGSSETQYF. CDR3 nucleotide sequence: TGTGCCAGCACCCCTAGCGGGAGTTCAGAGACCCAGTACTTC.

The chain is built from TRBV2 and TRBJ2-7; 9 bases are a match to TRBD1. The CDR3 runs 14 residues. The V segment lost 5 bases and the J segment 2 bases; nucleotides outside the gene matches: 4. Germline-derived CDR1 and CDR2 are SNHLY and FYNNEI. The CDR3 nucleotides read TGTGCCAGCAGTCTGACAGGGGGAGCCTACGAGCAGTACTTC. Protein sequence: CASSLTGGAYEQYF.

This clone has a handful of counts. The rearrangement links TRBV7-9 to TRBJ1-5, with TRBD1 identical over 7 bases. The J segment lost 6 bases and the V segment lost 4 bases, leaving 12 bases of the junction unmatched. The length of the CDR3 is 16 residues. CDR1 is SEHNR and CDR2 is FQNEAQ in the germline V gene (reference sequence). The CDR3 here is CASSSGQPSESQPQHF. CDR3 in DNA: TGTGCCAGCAGCTCGGGACAGCCCTCCGAGAGTCAGCCCCAGCATTTT. Variable domain in full (rest from reference TRBV7-9 and TRBJ1-5): DTGVSQNPRHKITKRGQNVTFRCDPISEHNRLYWYRQTLGQGPEFLTYFQNEAQLEKSRLLSDRFSAERPKGSFSTLEIQRTEQGDSAMYLCASSSGQPSESQPQHFGDGTRLSIL.

V is TRBV11-2 and J is TRBJ2-2; D not certain. Germline CDR1 SGHAT, CDR2 FQNNGV. CDR3 length: 13 residues. Trimming left V 1 base short and J 3 bases short, with 3 bases between. The chain's CDR3 is CASSLADTGELFF. The CDR3 DNA follows: TGTGCCAGCAGCTTAGCTGACACCGGGGAGCTGTTTTTT.

The V and J genes are TRBV7-2 and TRBJ1-2; possible D gene TRBD1, 6 bases. Germline CDR1 SGHTA, CDR2 FQGNSA. CDR3 length: 16 residues. Trimming left V 0 bases short and J 3 bases short, with 14 bases between. CDR3: CASSLAPQGGDYGYTF. CDR3 in DNA: TGTGCCAGCAGCTTAGCCCCACAGGGAGGGGACTATGGCTACACCTTC.

The rearrangement joins TRBV27 to TRBJ2-7; TRBD2 aligns across 9 bases. V shed 5 bases, J shed 10 bases, and the junction held 12 bases outside the gene matches. CDR1 and CDR2 (germline): MNHEY, SMNVEV (reference sequence). The CDR3 spans 14 residues. The CDR3 loop is CASSASRGGGQQYF. The CDR3 DNA reads TGTGCCAGCAGTGCTTCACGCGGGGGGGGGCAACAGTACTTC.

V usage is TRBV18 and J usage is TRBJ2-3, with 7 bases aligning to TRBD2. Germline assignment: CDR1 KGHSH and CDR2 LQKENI. Germline trimming cut 2 bases from V and 2 bases from J; bases unmatched to any gene: 1. CDR3 length: 14 residues. The CDR3: CASSPTSVTDTQYF. The CDR3, as DNA: TGTGCCAGCTCACCAACTAGCGTCACAGATACGCAGTATTTT.

The rearrangement joins TRBV10-3 to TRBJ2-3; 13 bases match TRBD2. Germline V gene lookup returns CDR1 ENHRY and CDR2 SYGVKD. V shed 6 bases and J 3 bases; nucleotides not matched to a gene: 6. This CDR3 has 16 residues. CDR3 region: CAIRKGTSGKTDTQYF. The CDR3 DNA is TGTGCCATCAGGAAGGGGACTAGCGGGAAAACAGATACGCAGTATTTT.

V usage is TRBV4-3 and J usage is TRBJ1-2, with D perhaps TRBD1 (5 bases). From germline, CDR1 is LGHNA and CDR2 YSLEER. The CDR3 totals 16 residues. V lost 0 bases and J lost 4, with 15 bases in between. The CDR3 sequence: CASSQEKGLAVYGYTF. The DNA for the CDR3 is TGCGCCAGCAGCCAAGAAAAGGGGCTTGCGGTCTATGGCTACACCTTC.

This clone was seen only a few times. The chain links TRBV2 to TRBJ2-3; the D gene is possibly TRBD2 (5 bases). Trimming removed 8 bases from V and 3 bases from J, with 24 bases in between. In germline, CDR1 is SNHLY, CDR2 FYNNEI. The CDR3 length is 17 residues. In nucleotides, the CDR3 is TGTGCCAGCTCCCTCACCCCTAGTGGGAGTGGGACAGATACGCAGTATTTT. It codes for CASSLTPSGSGTDTQYF.

This sequence joins TRBV7-8 and TRBJ1-1; a possible D gene is TRBD1 (5 bases). Germline V lookup: CDR1 SGHVS, CDR2 FQNEAQ. V was clipped by 4 bases and J by 2 bases, with 14 bases between them. The CDR3 has 15 amino acids. CDR3 loop: CASSSGGAGNTEAFF. The CDR3 bases are TGTGCCAGCAGCTCGGGGGGTGCAGGTAACACTGAAGCTTTCTTT.

The rearrangement uses TRBV7-9 and TRBJ2-2; D remains unclear. The CDR3 sequence is 12 residues long. The germline CDR1 and CDR2 sequences are SEHNR and FQNEAQ (reference sequence). V lost 5 bases, J lost 4 bases, and 5 bases lay in between. The CDR3 protein is CASSGSTGELFF. CDR3 coding DNA: TGTGCCAGCAGCGGAAGCACCGGGGAGCTGTTTTTT.

CDR3 coding DNA: TGTGCCAGTAGGAGCGGACAGGGGTATCAGCCCCAGCATTTT. It encodes CASRSGQGYQPQHF. This chain joins TRBV19 and TRBJ1-5, with TRBD1 identical over 9 bases. The CDR3 is 14 residues long. V lost 6 bases to trimming and J lost 5 bases; unmatched junction nucleotides: 5. Germline CDR1 and CDR2: LNHDA and SQIVND (reference sequence).

The gene calls are TRBV27 and TRBJ2-7; D ambiguous. CDR3 size: 11 residues. The germline gives CDR1 MNHEY, CDR2 SMNVEV (reference sequence). V lost 3 bases and J 6 bases, leaving 6 bases between the germline ends. CDR3 residues: CASSLGGEQYF. CDR3 sequence (DNA): TGTGCCAGCAGTTTGGGCGGCGAGCAGTACTTC.

V and J are TRBV27 and TRBJ2-5; the match to TRBD2 covers 7 bases. This CDR3 is 15 amino acids long. CDR1 is MNHEY, CDR2 SMNVEV, per germline (reference sequence). Unmatched junction bases numbered 11, after V lost 5 bases and J lost 5 bases. CDR3 nucleotides: TGTGCCAGCAGTCTCCACCGGACTAGTGAGGAGACCCAGTACTTC. Translation gives CASSLHRTSEETQYF.

The rearrangement uses TRBV3-1 (or the pseudogene TRBV3-2) and TRBJ2-2; 10 nucleotides align to TRBD1. In germline, CDR1 is LGHDT, CDR2 YNNKEL (reference sequence). Unmatched junction bases numbered 6, after V lost 4 bases and J lost 7 bases. The CDR3 extends over 15 amino acids. In DNA, the CDR3 is TGTGCCAGCAGCCCCCGGACAGGGGGGGACGGGGAGCTGTTTTTT. Amino acid sequence: CASSPRTGGDGELFF.

The chain couples TRBV25-1 to TRBJ2-2; D unclear. With 2 bases removed from V and 1 base from J, the gap between germline ends came to 5 bases. The CDR3 contains 14 residues. Germline loops: CDR1 MGHDK, CDR2 SYGVNS. This CDR3 is CASSERQNTGELFF. Here the CDR3 DNA reads TGTGCCAGCAGTGAAAGACAGAACACCGGGGAGCTGTTTTTT.

This chain connects TRBV7-8 to TRBJ2-5, with TRBD2 matching 8 bases. The CDR3 totals 15 residues. CDR1 SGHVS and CDR2 FQNEAQ come from the germline V gene. With 0 bases clipped from V and 5 bases from J, the junction kept 5 bases outside the gene matches. For the CDR3, the DNA is TGTGCCAGCAGCTTAGCCGGGAGGGATCAGGAGACCCAGTACTTC. Amino acid sequence: CASSLAGRDQETQYF.